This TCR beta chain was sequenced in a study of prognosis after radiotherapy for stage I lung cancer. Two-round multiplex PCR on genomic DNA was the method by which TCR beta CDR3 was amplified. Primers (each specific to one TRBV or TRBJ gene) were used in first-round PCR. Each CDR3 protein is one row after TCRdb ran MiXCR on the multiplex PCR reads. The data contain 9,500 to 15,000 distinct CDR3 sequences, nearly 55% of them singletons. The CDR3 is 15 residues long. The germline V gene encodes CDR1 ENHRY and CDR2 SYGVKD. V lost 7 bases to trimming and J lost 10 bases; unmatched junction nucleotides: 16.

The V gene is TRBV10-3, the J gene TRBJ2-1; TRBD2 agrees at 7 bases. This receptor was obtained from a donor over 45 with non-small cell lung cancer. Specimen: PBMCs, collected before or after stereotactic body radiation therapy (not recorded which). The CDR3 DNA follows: TGTGCCATCACTAAAACTAGCGTGATTGGTGACGAGCAGTTCTTC. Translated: CAITKTSVIGDEQFF.